The next 20 T cell receptor beta chains were all read from a single sample in a study of T cell clonality in common variable immunodeficiency. Using immunoSEQ multiplex PCR, the repertoire was profiled, and TCRdb retains in-frame clones only, with some absent. Singletons are absent from the sample, which has around 81,000 clones. The sample was peripheral blood mononuclear cells. These receptors all stem from a person aged 18-69 years in good health.

This clone was picked up many times. With the read ending 3 residues before the CDR3 end, the germline J gene is used to fill in that end. The chain combines TRBV6-2 or TRBV6-3 with TRBJ1-1; TRBD1 matches 12 bases. CDR1 and CDR2 (germline): MNHEY, SVGEGT. V was pared by 8 bases and J by 4 bases, with 2 bases of the junction left unmatched. The CDR3 has 13 amino acids. CDR3 region: CASGDRGLTEAFF. The DNA read from the CDR3 is TGTGCCAGCGGGGACAGGGGGCTCACTGAA.

The table lists this clone with many counts. The sequenced fragment ends 3 residues before the CDR3 boundary, so the rest is inferred from the germline J gene. This chain links TRBV2 with TRBJ2-1; TRBD2 matches 7 bases. Trimming at V came to 4 bases and at J to 4 bases, leaving 13 bases not matched to a gene. The CDR3 loop spans 17 amino acids. Germline V gene lookup returns CDR1 SNHLY and CDR2 FYNNEI. The part of the CDR3 DNA that was read is TGTGCCAGCAGTGGACAAAGGACCCTGGGGGGGTACAATGAG. It codes for CASSGQRTLGGYNE. The CDR3 reads in full as CASSGQRTLGGYNEQFF.

This clone was seen many times. The read terminates 3 residues ahead of where the CDR3 ends, so the germline J gene completes it. The chain has TRBV29-1 and TRBJ2-2, with 7 bases matching TRBD1. Trimming at V came to 7 bases and at J to 0 bases, leaving 8 bases not matched to a gene. The CDR3 loop spans 15 amino acids. CDR1 is SQVTM, CDR2 ANQGSEA, per germline. CDR3 DNA, as far as it was read: TGCAGCGCCACACAGGGGATTGCGAACACCGGGGAG. Its protein is CSATQGIANTGE. The CDR3 as a whole reads CSATQGIANTGELFF.

This clone was seen repeatedly, ten times or more. The sequence runs out 3 residues before the end of the CDR3; the remainder is reconstructed from the germline J gene. This rearrangement joins TRBV5-5 to TRBJ1-1; D possibly corresponds to TRBD1 (6 bases). Germline V gives CDR1 SGHKS, CDR2 YYEKEE (reference sequence). The CDR3 runs 14 residues. V was shortened by 3 bases and J by 4 bases, with 13 bases between the two germline ends. The part of the CDR3 DNA that was read is TGTGCCAGCAGCTGGACGGACAGAGCCACTGAA. Translated: CASSWTDRATE. The CDR3 in its entirety is CASSWTDRATEAFF.

This clone was seen repeatedly, ten times or more. The sequenced fragment ends 3 residues before the CDR3 boundary, so the rest is inferred from the germline J gene. The V and J genes are TRBV20-1 and TRBJ2-1, with 8 positions matching TRBD2. Trimming cost V 3 bases and J 0 bases; bases outside gene matches: 7. The CDR3 loop spans 16 amino acids. Germline assignment: CDR1 DFQATT and CDR2 SNEGSKA (reference sequence). The CDR3 DNA, read in part, is TGCAGTGCTAGGATAATCAGCGGGAGCTCCTACAATGAG. This translates into CSARIISGSSYNE. The whole CDR3 reads CSARIISGSSYNEQFF.

This clone was found many times. The read comes to an end 3 residues before the CDR3 does, leaving the germline J gene to fill in the end. The genes are TRBV7-6 and TRBJ2-7, with TRBD1 identical over 7 bases. Germline V gives CDR1 SGHVS, CDR2 FNYEAQ. After removal of 5 bases from V and 1 base from J, the junction contained 17 bases not matched to a gene. This CDR3 comprises 18 residues. This chain's CDR3 is CASSPGSQGELISYEQYF. CDR3 bases read: TGTGCCAGCAGCCCAGGGTCTCAGGGGGAACTAATTTCCTACGAG.

This clone was picked up many times. Read sequence stops 3 residues before the CDR3 end, and the germline J gene provides the missing end. The V gene is TRBV5-1, the J gene TRBJ1-1; D unclear. This CDR3 is built from 14 residues. V gave up 0 bases and J gave up 3 bases, with 9 bases separating them. Germline loops: CDR1 SGHRS, CDR2 YFSETQ. The covered CDR3 bases are TGCGCCAGCAGCTTGGACGGTAGGGACACTGAA. It encodes CASSLDGRDTE. The whole CDR3 region reads CASSLDGRDTEAFF. Full variable domain (outside the CDR3, taken from reference TRBV5-1 and TRBJ1-1): KAGVTQTPRYLIKTRGQQVTLSCSPISGHRSVSWYQQTPGQGLQFLFEYFSETQRNKGNFPGRFSGRQFSNSRSEMNVSTLELGDSALYLCASSLDGRDTEAFFGQGTRLTVV.

This clone was picked up many times. The read gets to within 3 residues of the CDR3 end, and the germline J gene fills in the rest. This chain uses TRBV5-6 with TRBJ2-1; TRBD1 aligns across 9 bases. J gave up 8 bases and V 2 bases, and 8 bases lay outside the gene matches. The CDR3 is 15 residues long. Germline loops: CDR1 SGHDT, CDR2 YYEEEE. CDR3 bases read: TGTGCCAGCAGCTTCTCCGGGACAGGGTTTCATGAG. The encoded protein is CASSFSGTGFHE. The entire CDR3 protein is CASSFSGTGFHEQFF.

About this clone: The CDR3 is cut off 3 residues early in the read; its end comes from the germline J gene. The gene calls are TRBV7-2 and TRBJ1-1, with D hard to call. The CDR3 contains 14 residues. The V and J ends lost 2 bases and 0 bases respectively, with 7 bases between them. Germline assignment: CDR1 SGHTA and CDR2 FQGNSA. The chain's CDR3 is CASSLTEMNTEAFF. The DNA read from the CDR3 is TGTGCCAGCAGCTTAACAGAAATGAACACTGAA.

This clone was observed at least ten times. The part of the CDR3 DNA that was read is TGTGCCAGTAGTCAACTAGCGGGGATGAACACCGGGGAG. Translation: CASSQLAGMNTGE. The entire CDR3 reads CASSQLAGMNTGELFF. The V gene is TRBV19, the J gene TRBJ2-2; 10 nucleotides agree with TRBD2. The read ends 3 residues early relative to the CDR3; the germline J gene fills the gap. Germline CDR1 reads LNHDA; CDR2 reads SQIVND (reference sequence). V gave up 5 bases and J gave up 1 base; unmatched junction bases: 4. CDR3 length: 16 residues.

This clone was seen repeatedly, ten times or more. The CDR3 end is not reached by the read, which stops 3 residues before it; the germline J gene fills it in. The rearrangement links TRBV19 to TRBJ2-7; D may be TRBD1 (7 bases). CDR1 is LNHDA and CDR2 is SQIVND in the germline V gene (reference sequence). V was shortened by 3 bases and J by 3 bases, with 18 bases between the two germline ends. The CDR3 has 16 residues. The part of the CDR3 DNA that was read is TGTGCCAGTAGTATGGCAGGGGGTGGCGGGAACTACGAG. Amino acid sequence: CASSMAGGGGNYE. The entire CDR3 is CASSMAGGGGNYEQYF.

This clone was observed many times. The read terminates 3 residues before the CDR3 end, so the remaining end is supplied by the germline J gene. V is TRBV20-1 and J is TRBJ2-3; D perhaps matches TRBD2 (6 bases). CDR3 size: 14 residues. CDR1 is DFQATT and CDR2 is SNEGSKA in the germline V gene (reference sequence). V gave up 6 bases and J gave up 0 bases, with 13 bases separating them. CDR3 sequence: CSALGLSSTDTQYF. CDR3 DNA, as far as it was read: TGCAGTGCCTTAGGACTATCCAGCACAGATACG.

This clone was recorded at least ten times. With the read ending 3 residues before the CDR3 end, the germline J gene is used to fill in that end. V usage is TRBV18 and J usage is TRBJ2-3; 7 nucleotides line up with TRBD1. The CDR3 loop spans 14 amino acids. Germline lookup yields CDR1 KGHSH and CDR2 LQKENI. J lost 6 bases, V lost 2 bases, and 5 bases had no gene match. The CDR3 DNA, read in part, is TGTGCCAGCTCACCAACAGGGGTGCTTGATACG. Translating it yields CASSPTGVLDT. In full, the CDR3 reads CASSPTGVLDTQYF.

This clone was found many times. The observed sequence ends 3 residues before the CDR3 terminus, with the missing tail filled in from the germline J gene. The chain carries TRBV5-1 and TRBJ2-7; tentatively, D is TRBD1 (6 bases). Trimming pared 3 bases from V and 5 bases from J, leaving 15 bases between. The CDR3 consists of 14 residues. Germline CDR1 and CDR2: SGHRS and YFSETQ. The CDR3 spells CASSYGQNPNEQYF. The DNA read from the CDR3 is TGCGCCAGCAGCTACGGACAGAATCCCAACGAG.

This clone was picked up many times. The read finishes 3 residues shy of the CDR3 end, and the germline J gene is used to complete it. V and J are TRBV2 and TRBJ2-7; D may match TRBD1 or TRBD2 (5 bases each). The germline V gene has CDR1 SNHLY and CDR2 FYNNEI. The CDR3 loop spans 14 amino acids. Between the trimmed V and J ends, which lost 4 bases and 4 bases, there was a span of 14 bases. The sequenced part of the CDR3 DNA is TGTGCCAGCAGTGCAGGGAGAGGGGCTTACGAG. It specifies CASSAGRGAYE. Given in full, the CDR3 is CASSAGRGAYEQYF.

This clone was seen at least ten times. With the read ending 3 residues before the CDR3 end, the germline J gene is used to fill in that end. V gene TRBV19 combines with J gene TRBJ2-7; D is perhaps TRBD1 (5 bases). Germline values: CDR1 LNHDA, CDR2 SQIVND (reference sequence). There are 11 residues in the CDR3. V gave up 5 bases and J gave up 6 bases, with 8 bases separating them. The CDR3 sequence is CASSSGFEQYF. The CDR3 bases that were read are TGTGCCAGTAGTTCAGGGTTCGAG.

This clone was observed many times. CDR3 DNA, as far as it was read: TGTGCCAGCAGCTTACTGACAGATACG. The encoded protein is CASSLLTDT. The entire CDR3 reads CASSLLTDTQYF. The chain carries TRBV7-2 and TRBJ2-3, with unresolved D. The read is 3 residues too short to cover the CDR3 end, so that end is filled in from the germline J gene. V was pared by 2 bases and J by 3 bases, with 3 bases between. There are 12 residues in the CDR3. Per germline, CDR1 SGHTA and CDR2 FQGNSA.

This clone came up many times. Read coverage stops 3 residues before the CDR3 terminus; the germline J gene supplies the remainder. This rearrangement joins TRBV3-1 (or the pseudogene TRBV3-2) to TRBJ2-3, with 9 bases matching TRBD1. This CDR3 contains 20 residues. V lost 3 bases, J lost 4 bases, and 20 bases stayed unmatched. Germline V gene lookup returns CDR1 LGHDT and CDR2 YNNKEL (reference sequence). The sequenced part of the CDR3 DNA is TGTGCCAGCAGCCAGTCCCTTCCGGACAGGGGAAGCGGGTATGCAGATACG. It codes for CASSQSLPDRGSGYADT. The full CDR3 sequence reads CASSQSLPDRGSGYADTQYF.

This clone was picked up many times. The read ends 3 residues before the CDR3 terminus; that terminus is restored from the germline J gene. J is TRBJ2-5 and V is TRBV20-1; 13 positions match TRBD2. This CDR3 is 17 amino acids long. Per the germline V gene, CDR1 is DFQATT and CDR2 is SNEGSKA (reference sequence). V was pared by 6 bases and J by 5 bases, with 15 bases of the junction left unmatched. The sequenced part of the CDR3 DNA is TGCAGTGCAAAGTGGCCCTTGACTAGCGGGAGGTGGGAGACC. Translation: CSAKWPLTSGRWET. The full CDR3 is CSAKWPLTSGRWETQYF.

This clone was detected ten times or more. The CDR3 goes on 3 residues after the read ends, and that part is filled in from the germline J gene. The rearrangement joins TRBV2 to TRBJ2-7; 7 nucleotides align to TRBD1. Germline V gene lookup returns CDR1 SNHLY and CDR2 FYNNEI. The junction had 9 bases not matched to a gene; V was cut back by 6 bases and J by 4 bases. The CDR3 covers 14 residues. This CDR3 is CASSREGALYEQYF. Partial CDR3 DNA: TGTGCCAGCAGCCGAGAGGGGGCCCTATACGAG.